The present T cell receptor beta chain was sequenced within a study of control samples from healthy donors and cancer patients. The CDR3 is 14 residues long. Germline V lookup: CDR1 SGDLS, CDR2 YYNGEE. As regards this clone: A junction boundary mismatches the germline segment, possibly from a read error.

The assay was immunoSEQ multiplex PCR, and TCRdb's table has in-frame clones only and misses some. The sample lists roughly 88,000 clones; 85% were seen once. The receptor's source is a young man in good health. The chain employs TRBV9 and TRBJ2-7; 9 positions agree with TRBD2. What was sequenced was blood. CDR3 bases: TGTGCCAGCAGTGTAGCGGGGGATGTCTTGGAGCAGTACTTC. Its protein is CASSVAGDVLEQYF.